The text below deals with one TCR beta chain. The data belong to a study of blood T cell repertoires in COVID-19. Across the whole study: Samples taken during acute and convalescent COVID-19 were collected in the United States, Italy and Spain. Sample material is recorded as cDNA or gDNA derived from T cells, B-cell-depleted T cells, or PBMCs.

Patients in Seattle were enrolled during active infection, then followed longitudinally. In the original analysis: Amplification with reference gene primers provided the estimates of nucleated cell counts. The protocol was immunoSEQ multiplex PCR, while the TCRdb copy is restricted to in-frame clones and leaves out a portion. That table supplies the V and J calls and clone size; D and trimming were determined from the DNA. The data show around 250,000 clones, with 90% seen just once and about 2% held by the top ten. Sequencing was carried out using peripheral blood. This clonotype originated in a woman in her fifties or sixties with COVID-19, enrolled during active disease.

The CDR3 sequence: CASSALQGHQPQHF. The CDR3 coding sequence is TGTGCCAGCAGCGCCCTACAGGGCCATCAGCCCCAGCATTTT. The chain is built from TRBV7-2 and TRBJ1-5; the D gene is possibly TRBD1 (6 bases). Germline values: CDR1 SGHTA, CDR2 FQGNSA. The CDR3 extends over 14 amino acids. Trimming pared 5 bases from V and 5 bases from J, leaving 13 bases between.